The clone carrying this T cell receptor (beta chain) was observed at least ten times. These data belong to a study of read filtering for tumor transcriptome and immune sequencing. Study-level information: DNase treatment preceded whole-transcriptome library preparation. RNA-seq yielded only 85 to 1273 TCR reads, IR-seq about 3.5 to 10.27 million.

Sampling of bone marrow took place during active disease in every patient. The library was built from about 370 ng RNA with molecular barcoded adaptors for alpha/delta and beta/gamma chains. One entry per CDR3 protein, called by TCRdb with MiXCR from the reads. This table has about 130,000 distinct CDR3 sequences, over 10% appearing once. The origin of this receptor is a donor at least 40 years old with multiple myeloma. The specimen was a population of CD138-negative cells sorted from bone marrow.

CDR3 in amino acids: CASTIVGSNEQFF. The CDR3 DNA is TGTGCCAGCACCATAGTAGGGAGCAATGAGCAGTTCTTC. This rearrangement joins TRBV6-2 or TRBV6-3 to TRBJ2-1; tentatively, D is TRBD2 (5 bases). V lost 7 bases and J 6 bases, leaving 13 bases between the germline ends. Germline V gene data show CDR1 as MNHEY and CDR2 as SVGEGT. The CDR3 contains 13 residues.